The following is a T cell receptor (beta chain) sequence with its context. The antigen remains unidentified. CDR1 is KGHSH, CDR2 LQKENI, per germline. The V end lost 0 bases, the J end lost 2 bases, and 8 bases lay between the germline ends. The CDR3 has 16 amino acids. The sample comes from a study of T cells in tumors after PD-1 blockade. The study, taken as a whole, reports: About 45% of tumor TCR clonotypes were also found in blood.

Method: immunoSEQ multiplex PCR; TCRdb's copy keeps in-frame clones and lacks some. Altogether 45,000 or so clones are present, approximately 79% being singletons, with the ten largest covering about 9.3%. The chain uses TRBV18 and TRBJ2-6, with a possible D match to TRBD1 (5 bases). The TCR sequence derives from a human donor with advanced basal cell or squamous cell carcinoma (not recorded which). The sequencing here drew on PBMCs, taken before anti-PD-1 therapy. This chain's CDR3 is CASSPPEGAGANVLTF. DNA for the CDR3: TGTGCCAGCTCACCACCGGAAGGGGCTGGGGCCAACGTCCTGACTTTC.